The 8 T cell receptor beta chains listed next were all sequenced from one sample in a study of beta chain features in type 1 diabetes. Whole-study findings and limits: Type 1 diabetes patients showed a moderate but significant shortening of TCRB CDR3s in all four CD4+ subsets.

Antigen specificity for these receptors is unknown. Sequencing targeted expressed TCRB transcripts, as all isolated RNA had been reverse transcribed. Data came from immunoSEQ multiplex PCR; TCRdb stores just in-frame clones and leaves some out. The sample includes nearly 700,000 clones, roughly an eighth of them seen just once. The specimen was naive CD4+ T cells from blood. The receptors were gathered from a young man with type 1 diabetes.

The sample holds a few counts of this clone. The chain couples TRBV7-9 to TRBJ1-4, with D possibly matching TRBD1 (5 bases). Germline CDR1 is SEHNR and CDR2 is FQNEAQ (reference sequence). The germline V and J ends were trimmed by 5 bases and 5 bases, with 24 bases remaining between them. This CDR3 spans 18 amino acids. DNA for the CDR3: TGTGCCAGCAGCCCCCTTGGGTCTCGGGCAGGGTGGAATGAAAAACTGTTTTTT. Amino acids: CASSPLGSRAGWNEKLFF.

The CDR3 loop reads CASSTGQGFPYEQYF. CDR3 nucleotides: TGTGCCAGCAGTACAGGACAGGGCTTCCCCTACGAGCAGTACTTC. The chain couples TRBV6-5 to TRBJ2-7; 8 bases agree with TRBD1. Trimming cost V 5 bases and J 2 bases; bases outside gene matches: 8. The CDR3 consists of 15 residues. CDR1 MNHEY and CDR2 SVGAGI come from the germline V gene.

The rearrangement uses TRBV5-6 and TRBJ1-3; perhaps TRBD1 as D (5 bases). The germline V and J ends were trimmed by 6 bases and 0 bases, with 10 bases remaining between them. Germline CDR1 is SGHDT and CDR2 is YYEEEE. This CDR3 spans 14 amino acids. In DNA, the CDR3 is TGTGCCAGCACGGGGGGACTCTCTGGAAACACCATATATTTT. Its translation is CASTGGLSGNTIYF. Based on the CDR3 plus reference TRBV5-6 and TRBJ1-3, the full variable domain is DAGVTQSPTHLIKTRGQQVTLRCSPKSGHDTVSWYQQALGQGPQFIFQYYEEEERQRGNFPDRFSGHQFPNYSSELNVNALLLGDSALYLCASTGGLSGNTIYFGEGSWLTVV.

This clone was counted between two and nine times. The chain links TRBV19 to TRBJ1-5; D possibly corresponds to TRBD1 (5 bases). V was pared by 7 bases and J by 6 bases, with 13 bases between. CDR3 length: 13 amino acids. Germline V gene data show CDR1 as LNHDA and CDR2 as SQIVND (reference sequence). The CDR3 spells CASTQSGGQPQHF. The CDR3 region has the DNA TGTGCCAGTACCCAATCCGGGGGTCAGCCCCAGCATTTT.

The chain couples TRBV13 to TRBJ1-1; 7 nucleotides agree with TRBD1. Germline-derived CDR1 and CDR2 are PRHDT and FYEKMQ (reference sequence). Unmatched junction bases numbered 6, after V lost 4 bases and J lost 4 bases. The CDR3 has 14 residues. This CDR3 reads CASSSTGFRTEAFF. The CDR3 region has the DNA TGTGCCAGCAGCTCGACAGGGTTTCGCACTGAAGCTTTCTTT.

This clone was counted many times. The V and J genes are TRBV7-9 and TRBJ2-1; weak D call: TRBD2 (6 bases). Germline-derived CDR1 and CDR2 are SEHNR and FQNEAQ (reference sequence). Trimming took off 2 bases at V and 13 bases at J, with 9 bases between the two ends. This CDR3 comprises 11 residues. The CDR3 DNA sequence: TGTGCCAGCAGCTTACGGGAGTACCAGTTCTTC. Encoded protein: CASSLREYQFF.

This clone occurred a few times. V gene TRBV11-2 combines with J gene TRBJ2-1, with D possibly TRBD1 on 6 matching bases. The CDR3 extends over 12 amino acids. V dropped 7 bases and J dropped 10 bases, with 14 bases sitting between them. Germline lookup yields CDR1 SGHAT and CDR2 FQNNGV. This CDR3 is CASKKTGAEQFF. The CDR3 bases are TGTGCCAGCAAAAAGACAGGCGCCGAGCAGTTCTTC.

The V gene is TRBV27, the J gene TRBJ2-7, with TRBD1 matching over 8 bases. Germline-derived CDR1 and CDR2 are MNHEY and SMNVEV (reference sequence). This CDR3 spans 14 amino acids. The V segment lost 6 bases and the J segment 8 bases; nucleotides outside the gene matches: 12. In DNA, the CDR3 is TGTGCCAGCAGCCTGGACAGGGCGGCCTCCAAGCAGTACTTC. Protein: CASSLDRAASKQYF.